The 19 T cell receptor beta chains in this list originate from one sample, sequenced in a study of blood T cells in healthy people across ages. The authors ran a second PCR of about 6 to 11 cycles using a sample-barcoded 5' primer and a J-beta primer mix. TCRdb reprocessed the 5' RACE reads with MiXCR, giving one entry per CDR3 protein. The table lists about 650,000 distinct CDR3 sequences, approximately 31% of them singletons, with just over 15% in the top ten. The source material was blood. The receptors originated from a woman of 80 years or more in good health.

This clonotype was seen many times. The rearrangement uses TRBV20-1 and TRBJ2-1; TRBD2 agrees at 7 bases. After removal of 6 bases from V and 4 bases from J, the junction contained 9 bases not matched to a gene. The germline CDR1 and CDR2 sequences are DFQATT and SNEGSKA (reference sequence). CDR3 length: 14 residues. The CDR3 loop is CSASTSWAYNEQFF. The CDR3 region has the DNA TGCAGTGCCTCGACTAGCTGGGCTTACAATGAGCAGTTCTTC.

V usage is TRBV9 and J usage is TRBJ2-1; D uncertain. Per the germline V gene, CDR1 is SGDLS and CDR2 is YYNGEE. This CDR3 is built from 13 residues. The ends were cut back, 4 bases at V and 10 bases at J, with 15 bases in the middle. The chain's CDR3 is CASSQEVLSEQFF. CDR3 nucleotides: TGTGCCAGCAGCCAAGAAGTACTATCAGAGCAGTTCTTC.

This clonotype was observed a handful of times. This chain joins TRBV9 and TRBJ2-2; D is undetermined. This CDR3 comprises 15 residues. V lost 0 bases to trimming and J lost 2 bases, with 8 bases between them. Germline-derived CDR1 and CDR2 are SGDLS and YYNGEE. CDR3 in amino acids: CASSVDAVNTGELFF. The CDR3 DNA reads as TGTGCCAGCAGCGTAGATGCGGTAAACACCGGGGAGCTGTTTTTT.

V and J are TRBV18 and TRBJ1-1; D is possibly TRBD1 (5 bases). V was pared by 4 bases and J by 11 bases, with 14 bases between. Germline V lookup: CDR1 KGHSH, CDR2 LQKENI. The CDR3 runs 12 residues. In DNA form, the CDR3 reads TGTGCCAGCTCACTCGCTCGGGACGAGGCTTTCTTT. It specifies CASSLARDEAFF.

The chain joins TRBV5-1 to TRBJ1-6, with 9 bases matching TRBD1. Germline assignment: CDR1 SGHRS and CDR2 YFSETQ. With V trimmed by 4 bases and J by 2 bases, 7 bases remained unmatched. The CDR3 runs 17 residues. The CDR3 loop is CASSRGQGGTYNSPLHF. The CDR3, as DNA: TGCGCCAGCAGCCGGGGACAGGGAGGGACCTATAATTCACCCCTCCACTTT.

V usage is TRBV7-2 and J usage is TRBJ2-7, with D tentatively TRBD1 or TRBD2 (5 bases each). This CDR3 contains 13 residues. CDR1 is SGHTA, CDR2 FQGNSA, per germline. V lost 4 bases, J lost 6 bases, and 13 bases lay in between. Written as DNA, the CDR3 is TGTGCCAGCAGCTCCAGGGCCCGGGGCGAGCAGTACTTC. Protein: CASSSRARGEQYF.

DNA for the CDR3: TGTGCCAGCTCACCATCCGCATCCTTAGAAGCTTTCTTT. It encodes CASSPSASLEAFF. The genes are TRBV18 and TRBJ1-1; unclear D gene. V lost 2 bases to trimming and J lost 8 bases, with 12 bases between them. The CDR3 runs 13 residues. The V gene's germline CDR1 is KGHSH and CDR2 LQKENI.

As concerns this clonotype: A read error is possible here, since a much larger clone lies one base away. This chain uses TRBV28 with TRBJ2-7; a weak D match, TRBD1 (6 bases). This CDR3 is 14 amino acids long. V was clipped by 6 bases and J by 7 bases, with 19 bases between them. Germline values: CDR1 MDHEN, CDR2 SYDVKM. CDR3 sequence (DNA): TGTGCCAGCAGGGTAAACCAGGGGAATCGGGAGCAGTACTTC. This codes for CASRVNQGNREQYF.

The chain employs TRBV20-1 and TRBJ1-1; D possibly corresponds to TRBD1 (5 bases). This CDR3 is 17 amino acids long. Germline CDR1 is DFQATT and CDR2 is SNEGSKA (reference sequence). Trimming took off 0 bases at V and 1 base at J, with 18 bases between the two ends. In DNA, the CDR3 is TGCAGTGCTAGAGATTGGGGCGTAAGAGGAGGGAACACTGAAGCTTTCTTT. Amino acids: CSARDWGVRGGNTEAFF.

This clonotype has just a few counts. This could be a read error, since a much larger clone is one nucleotide away. This chain connects TRBV7-2 to TRBJ2-5; tentatively, D is TRBD1 or TRBD2 (6 bases each). Matching the DNA end better, TRBJ2-1 makes the J call doubtful. CDR3 length equals 14 residues. Germline loops: CDR1 SGHTA, CDR2 FQGNSA. CDR3 protein: CASSFVGGQETQFF. The CDR3, as DNA: TGTGCCAGCAGCTTTGTGGGGGGCCAAGAGACCCAGTTCTTC.

This clonotype appeared once. At one of its ends the junction is not consistent with the germline gene, which may arise from a read error. This sequence joins TRBV20-1 and TRBJ2-7, with 7 bases aligning to TRBD2. The CDR3 loop spans 13 amino acids. Germline assignment: CDR1 DFQATT and CDR2 SNEGSKA (reference sequence). This CDR3 reads CSPSGTSSYEQYF. The DNA for the CDR3 is TGCAGTCCTAGCGGAACCAGCTCCTACGAGCAGTACTTC.

This clonotype has at least ten counts. The rearrangement uses TRBV5-5 and TRBJ2-7; 8 bases fit TRBD1. V was pared by 2 bases and J by 5 bases, with 6 bases of the junction left unmatched. From germline, CDR1 is SGHKS and CDR2 YYEKEE (reference sequence). CDR3 length: 14 residues. The CDR3 DNA follows: TGTGCCAGCAGCTTATGGACAGGGTCCAACGAGCAGTACTTC. Protein product: CASSLWTGSNEQYF.

The rearrangement uses TRBV6-5 and TRBJ1-2; D call uncertain. V lost 1 base, J lost 7 bases, and 7 bases lay in between. The V gene's germline CDR1 is MNHEY and CDR2 SVGAGI. The CDR3 consists of 12 residues. The CDR3 nucleotides are TGTGCCAGCAGTTACTTAGGTGGTGGCTACACCTTC. Its protein product is CASSYLGGGYTF.

In its sample, this clonotype was seen many times. The V and J genes are TRBV25-1 and TRBJ1-2; no clear D gene. The CDR3 runs 12 residues. Looked up from germline, CDR1 is MGHDK and CDR2 is SYGVNS. The V and J ends lost 6 bases and 7 bases respectively, with 12 bases between them. This CDR3 is CASREGRGGYTF. Written as DNA, the CDR3 is TGTGCCAGCAGAGAGGGTCGTGGTGGCTACACCTTC.

This clonotype was detected many times. This chain connects TRBV7-3 to TRBJ2-3; 9 nucleotides line up with TRBD2. The V gene's germline CDR1 is SGHTA and CDR2 FQGTGA. This CDR3 contains 14 residues. V lost 5 bases to trimming and J lost 6 bases; unmatched junction nucleotides: 6. The CDR3 loop reads CASSPGTSFDTQYF. The CDR3 DNA is TGTGCCAGCAGCCCCGGGACTAGCTTCGATACGCAGTATTTT.

A word on this clonotype: A read error is possible here, since a much larger clone lies one base away. The chain carries TRBV15 and TRBJ1-5, with unresolved D. The CDR3 extends over 18 amino acids. The germline CDR1 and CDR2 sequences are LNHNV and YYDKDF (reference sequence). V lost 0 bases to trimming and J lost 0 bases, with 15 bases between them. The CDR3 region has the DNA TGTGCCACCAGCAGAGACCTACAGAGGCAGTATAGCAATCAGCCCCAGCATTTT. Protein: CATSRDLQRQYSNQPQHF.

The chain carries TRBV28 and TRBJ1-5; TRBD1 agrees at 7 bases. The CDR3 has 14 amino acids. V shed 6 bases and J 4 bases; nucleotides not matched to a gene: 6. From germline, CDR1 is MDHEN and CDR2 SYDVKM. In DNA, the CDR3 is TGTGCCAGCAGCCAACCGACAGGGAATCAGCCCCAGCATTTT. Its translation: CASSQPTGNQPQHF. Combining the CDR3 with reference TRBV28 and TRBJ1-5 gives the whole variable domain DVKVTQSSRYLVKRTGEKVFLECVQDMDHENMFWYRQDPGLGLRLIYFSYDVKMKEKGDIPEGYSVSREKKERFSLILESASTNQTSMYLCASSQPTGNQPQHFGDGTRLSIL.

This clonotype has a count of ten or more. The chain carries TRBV5-1 and TRBJ2-7; D may match TRBD1 or TRBD2 (7 bases each). The CDR3 runs 15 residues. V lost 4 bases, J lost 1 base, and 15 bases lay in between. CDR1 and CDR2 (germline): SGHRS, YFSETQ. Here the CDR3 DNA reads TGCGCCAGCAGCCCCCAGGGGGGGGCTTCCTACGAGCAGTACTTC. Its protein product is CASSPQGGASYEQYF. Drawing the rest from reference TRBV5-1 and TRBJ2-7, the complete variable domain is KAGVTQTPRYLIKTRGQQVTLSCSPISGHRSVSWYQQTPGQGLQFLFEYFSETQRNKGNFPGRFSGRQFSNSRSEMNVSTLELGDSALYLCASSPQGGASYEQYFGPGTRLTVT.

As for this clonotype: The missing conserved phenylalanine or tryptophan at the end of this CDR3 makes a read error likely. The chain couples TRBV7-2 to TRBJ2-7; D remains unclear. The CDR3 spans 14 residues. CDR1 SGHTA and CDR2 FQGNSA come from the germline V gene. CDR3 sequence reads: CASSSRSRSYEQYC. CDR3 nucleotides: TGCGCCAGCAGCTCGCGGTCGAGGTCCTACGAGCAGTACTGC.